These T cell receptor beta chains were read from a single sample in a study of T cell clonotyping in hematopoietic cell transplantation. Assay used: immunoSEQ multiplex PCR; TCRdb lists only in-frame clones, some missing. The repertoire holds roughly 11,000 clones, with 85% to 90% as singletons. The sequencing input was peripheral blood mononuclear cells. These receptors all stem from a human donor who either received an allogeneic hematopoietic cell transplant for a myeloid malignancy or was a related donor (not recorded which). Some clones in this sample may be carry-over from other donors' samples. Each CDR3 is given with its conserved first and last residue. The D gene is left open where the match is weak. Clone size appears in some rows only: once, few, many, or a class for an expanded clone.

clone_size: NA; j_call: TRBJ1-1; cdr3_length: 17; v_call: TRBV7-9; d_call: NA; cdr3_nt: TGTGCCAGCAGCCTAGGCCCTCGAGACTTTGATCACACTGAAGCTTTCTTT; cdr3_aa: CASSLGPRDFDHTEAFF
clone_size: NA; j_call: TRBJ1-2; cdr3_length: 13; v_call: TRBV10-3; d_call: NA; cdr3_nt: TGTGCCATCAGTGAGGAGACGTGGGGCGGCTACACCTTC; cdr3_aa: CAISEETWGGYTF
clone_size: NA; j_call: TRBJ1-5; cdr3_length: 13; v_call: TRBV5-8; d_call: NA; cdr3_nt: TGTGCCAGCAGCTTGGGGAGAAATCAGCCCCAGCATTTT; cdr3_aa: CASSLGRNQPQHF
clone_size: once; j_call: TRBJ2-2; cdr3_length: 15; v_call: TRBV5-1; d_call: NA; cdr3_nt: TGCGCCAGCAGCTTGTACTCCTCTAACACCGGGGAGCTGTTTTTT; cdr3_aa: CASSLYSSNTGELFF
clone_size: NA; j_call: TRBJ2-7; cdr3_length: 15; v_call: TRBV7-2; d_call: TRBD1; cdr3_nt: TGTGCCAGCAGCTTAGGGGGGACAGGGGGATACGAGCAGTACTTC; cdr3_aa: CASSLGGTGGYEQYF
clone_size: NA; j_call: TRBJ1-5; cdr3_length: 13; v_call: TRBV29-1; d_call: TRBD1; cdr3_nt: TGCAGCGTTGGGTACAGGGGGAATCAGCCCCAGCATTTT; cdr3_aa: CSVGYRGNQPQHF
clone_size: NA; j_call: TRBJ2-2; cdr3_length: 17; v_call: TRBV7-2; d_call: NA; cdr3_nt: TGTGCCAGCAGCATCGGGGGGCGGGGAGTAAACACCGGGGAGCTGTTTTTT; cdr3_aa: CASSIGGRGVNTGELFF
clone_size: NA; j_call: TRBJ1-1; cdr3_length: 14; v_call: TRBV2; d_call: TRBD1; cdr3_nt: TGTGCCAGCAACCCGGGACAGGGGAACACTGAAGCTTTCTTT; cdr3_aa: CASNPGQGNTEAFF
clone_size: NA; j_call: TRBJ2-2; cdr3_length: 16; v_call: TRBV11-3; d_call: TRBD2; cdr3_nt: TGTGCCAGCAGCCAGCGGGGAACCTCGAACACCGGGGAGCTGTTTTTT; cdr3_aa: CASSQRGTSNTGELFF
clone_size: once; j_call: TRBJ2-6; cdr3_length: 15; v_call: TRBV19; d_call: TRBD1; cdr3_nt: TGTGCCAGTAGGCCACAGGGGCCTGGGGCCAACGTCCTGACTTTC; cdr3_aa: CASRPQGPGANVLTF
clone_size: NA; j_call: TRBJ1-2; cdr3_length: 14; v_call: TRBV10-3; d_call: NA; cdr3_nt: TGTGCCATCAGTCAGGGACTTAGGGACTATGGCTACACCTTC; cdr3_aa: CAISQGLRDYGYTF
clone_size: NA; j_call: TRBJ2-5; cdr3_length: 11; v_call: TRBV5-1; d_call: NA; cdr3_nt: TGCGCCAGCACGGCCGTCGGGACCCAGTACTTC; cdr3_aa: CASTAVGTQYF
clone_size: NA; j_call: TRBJ1-6; cdr3_length: 14; v_call: TRBV19; d_call: TRBD1; cdr3_nt: TGTGCCAGTAAACAGGGGGCAATCTATTCACCCCTCCACTTT; cdr3_aa: CASKQGAIYSPLHF
clone_size: NA; j_call: TRBJ1-6; cdr3_length: 16; v_call: TRBV7-3; d_call: TRBD1; cdr3_nt: TGTGCCAGCAGCTTATTAGGGACAGGGAATAATTCACCCCTCCACTTT; cdr3_aa: CASSLLGTGNNSPLHF
clone_size: once; j_call: TRBJ2-1; cdr3_length: 12; v_call: TRBV7-6; d_call: NA; cdr3_nt: TGTGCCAGCAGCTTAGGGGGCGATGAGCAGTTCTTC; cdr3_aa: CASSLGGDEQFF
clone_size: NA; j_call: TRBJ1-2; cdr3_length: 17; v_call: TRBV7-2; d_call: NA; cdr3_nt: TGTGCCAGCAGCGGAGGTGCTCGGGGGGCCCCTATCTATGGCTACACCTTC; cdr3_aa: CASSGGARGAPIYGYTF
clone_size: NA; j_call: TRBJ1-1; cdr3_length: 16; v_call: TRBV11-2; d_call: NA; cdr3_nt: TGTGCCAGCAGCTTACGACTAGGGGTGCGGCGCACTGAAGCTTTCTTT; cdr3_aa: CASSLRLGVRRTEAFF
clone_size: NA; j_call: TRBJ2-3; cdr3_length: 14; v_call: TRBV5-1; d_call: TRBD1; cdr3_nt: TGCGCCAGCATTAGGGGGCGCAGTGGGGATACGCAGTATTTT; cdr3_aa: CASIRGRSGDTQYF
clone_size: NA; j_call: TRBJ1-1; cdr3_length: 15; v_call: TRBV2; d_call: NA; cdr3_nt: TGTGCCAGCAGTGAGTCTTTCGTTCCGAACACTGAAGCTTTCTTT; cdr3_aa: CASSESFVPNTEAFF
clone_size: NA; j_call: TRBJ2-4; cdr3_length: 13; v_call: TRBV4-1; d_call: TRBD1; cdr3_nt: TGCGCCAGCAGCCAGGATGTAACGGCAGGGGGGTACTTC; cdr3_aa: CASSQDVTAGGYF
clone_size: few; j_call: TRBJ2-3; cdr3_length: 14; v_call: TRBV6-1; d_call: NA; cdr3_nt: TGTGCCAGCAGTGAAATTCTGGAGGCGGATACGCAGTATTTT; cdr3_aa: CASSEILEADTQYF
clone_size: NA; j_call: TRBJ1-4; cdr3_length: 14; v_call: TRBV6-5; d_call: TRBD1; cdr3_nt: TGTGCCAGCAGTTTTTGGACAGGGGACGAAAAACTGTTTTTT; cdr3_aa: CASSFWTGDEKLFF
clone_size: NA; j_call: TRBJ2-7; cdr3_length: 15; v_call: TRBV6-5; d_call: NA; cdr3_nt: TGTGCCAGCAGGGTACTCACTACAGGAGCTTACGAGCAGTACTTC; cdr3_aa: CASRVLTTGAYEQYF
clone_size: NA; j_call: TRBJ2-7; cdr3_length: 15; v_call: TRBV19; d_call: TRBD2; cdr3_nt: TGTGCCAGTAGTTCAAGCGGGGGGAATTCCTACGAGCAGTACTTC; cdr3_aa: CASSSSGGNSYEQYF
clone_size: NA; j_call: TRBJ2-1; cdr3_length: 11; v_call: TRBV2; d_call: NA; cdr3_nt: TGTGCCAGCACCCTCGAAATTGAGCAGTTCTTC; cdr3_aa: CASTLEIEQFF
clone_size: NA; j_call: TRBJ1-5; cdr3_length: 13; v_call: TRBV7-3; d_call: NA; cdr3_nt: TGTGCCAGCAGCTCCGACAACCTCGGGCCCCAGCATTTT; cdr3_aa: CASSSDNLGPQHF
clone_size: NA; j_call: TRBJ1-5; cdr3_length: 15; v_call: TRBV6-6; d_call: NA; cdr3_nt: TGTGCCAGCAGTTACTCACAGACGCGCCAACAGCCCCAGCATTTT; cdr3_aa: CASSYSQTRQQPQHF
clone_size: NA; j_call: TRBJ1-5; cdr3_length: 14; v_call: TRBV7-2; d_call: NA; cdr3_nt: TGTGCCAGCACCGGGGGGCGCGGGAATCAGCCCCAGCATTTT; cdr3_aa: CASTGGRGNQPQHF
clone_size: NA; j_call: TRBJ2-7; cdr3_length: 15; v_call: TRBV4-1; d_call: TRBD1; cdr3_nt: TGCGCCAGCAGCCAAGAAGGGACAGGGGTGTACGAGCAGTACTTC; cdr3_aa: CASSQEGTGVYEQYF
clone_size: NA; j_call: TRBJ1-2; cdr3_length: 15; v_call: TRBV7-2; d_call: TRBD1; cdr3_nt: TGTGCCAGCAGCTTAGAGAGGGGGCGCTGGTATGGCTACACCTTC; cdr3_aa: CASSLERGRWYGYTF
clone_size: NA; j_call: TRBJ2-5; cdr3_length: 16; v_call: TRBV19; d_call: NA; cdr3_nt: TGTGCCAGTAGTATAGACCTGACTGGCCGGGGGGAGACCCAGTACTTC; cdr3_aa: CASSIDLTGRGETQYF
clone_size: NA; j_call: TRBJ2-1; cdr3_length: 11; v_call: TRBV6-5; d_call: NA; cdr3_nt: TGTGCCAGCAGTTATAGTGATGAGCAGTTCTTC; cdr3_aa: CASSYSDEQFF
clone_size: NA; j_call: TRBJ2-7; cdr3_length: 16; v_call: TRBV6-5; d_call: TRBD2; cdr3_nt: TGTGCCAGCAGTTACTTTAGCGGGACGGTCTCCTACGAGCAGTACTTC; cdr3_aa: CASSYFSGTVSYEQYF
clone_size: NA; j_call: TRBJ2-5; cdr3_length: 13; v_call: TRBV5-6; d_call: NA; cdr3_nt: TGTGCCAGCAGCGGAAGGGGGAGAGAGACCCAGTACTTC; cdr3_aa: CASSGRGRETQYF
clone_size: NA; j_call: TRBJ2-1; cdr3_length: 15; v_call: TRBV6-6; d_call: TRBD1; cdr3_nt: TGTGCCAGCAGTCGTCAGGGGGCGAGGAACAATGAGCAGTTCTTC; cdr3_aa: CASSRQGARNNEQFF
clone_size: NA; j_call: TRBJ1-2; cdr3_length: 14; v_call: TRBV30; d_call: TRBD1; cdr3_nt: TGTGCCTGGAACCGACCCGGACAGGTGTATGGCTACACCTTC; cdr3_aa: CAWNRPGQVYGYTF
clone_size: NA; j_call: TRBJ2-5; cdr3_length: 15; v_call: TRBV6-1; d_call: NA; cdr3_nt: TGTGCCAGCAGTGAAAATCCAGGGGTCCAAGAGACCCAGTACTTC; cdr3_aa: CASSENPGVQETQYF
clone_size: NA; j_call: TRBJ1-5; cdr3_length: 16; v_call: TRBV5-6; d_call: NA; cdr3_nt: TGTGCCAGCAGCCTGAGCGGGGGGCGAAGCAATCAGCCCCAGCATTTT; cdr3_aa: CASSLSGGRSNQPQHF
clone_size: NA; j_call: TRBJ2-2; cdr3_length: 15; v_call: TRBV5-1; d_call: TRBD1; cdr3_nt: TGCGCCAGCAGCTGGGGACAGGGGATAACCGGGGAGCTGTTTTTT; cdr3_aa: CASSWGQGITGELFF
clone_size: NA; j_call: TRBJ2-6; cdr3_length: 17; v_call: TRBV27; d_call: TRBD1; cdr3_nt: TGTGCCAGCAGAACACAGGGGTGGGAAACTGGGGCCAACGTCCTGACTTTC; cdr3_aa: CASRTQGWETGANVLTF
clone_size: NA; j_call: TRBJ1-1; cdr3_length: 14; v_call: TRBV5-6; d_call: TRBD1; cdr3_nt: TGTGCCAGCAGCTCCGGCTTGCAGGGGGCGGAGGCTTTCTTT; cdr3_aa: CASSSGLQGAEAFF
clone_size: NA; j_call: TRBJ1-2; cdr3_length: 18; v_call: TRBV30; d_call: NA; cdr3_nt: TGTGCCTGGACCCCCCCATCTAAGGAGGGTTTATGGAACTATGGCTACACCTTC; cdr3_aa: CAWTPPSKEGLWNYGYTF
clone_size: large; j_call: TRBJ1-5; cdr3_length: 18; v_call: TRBV4-2; d_call: NA; cdr3_nt: TGTGCCAGCAGCCAAGCGTGGACAGACCTTTATAGCAATCAGCCCCAGCATTTT; cdr3_aa: CASSQAWTDLYSNQPQHF
clone_size: NA; j_call: TRBJ2-7; cdr3_length: 14; v_call: TRBV18; d_call: NA; cdr3_nt: TGTGCCAGCTCACCAGGGCGGAGCTCCTACGAGCAGTACTTC; cdr3_aa: CASSPGRSSYEQYF
clone_size: NA; j_call: TRBJ2-4; cdr3_length: 13; v_call: TRBV19; d_call: NA; cdr3_nt: TGTGCCAGTAGTAAGGCAGACGGAAACATTCAGTACTTC; cdr3_aa: CASSKADGNIQYF